Each of the 17 T cell receptor beta chains below was sequenced from the same sample in a study of regulatory T cells in long-lasting Graves disease. Sequencing libraries for TCR beta were prepared with iRepertoire HTBI primers and Arm-PCR of CDR3 regions. TCRdb redid the calling of the multiplex PCR reads with MiXCR, one entry per CDR3 protein. The table includes about 430,000 distinct CDR3 sequences, approximately 22% detected once. Sample time point: persistent/refractory GD, antithyroid drugs over 5 years with positive TRAb. The TCR library was prepared using RNA isolated from PBMCs. The sample in question was peripheral blood mononuclear cells (PBMCs), obtained when the disease was refractory, from a patient treated with antithyroid drugs. Receptor source: a female donor with Graves disease.

The sample holds many counts of this clonotype. The J gene is TRBJ1-1, the V gene TRBV27; 9 bases are a match to TRBD1. The ends lost 6 bases at V and 2 bases at J; junction bases unmatched: 4. The CDR3 runs 14 residues. The V gene's germline CDR1 is MNHEY and CDR2 SMNVEV (reference sequence). This chain's CDR3 is CASRMTGGNTEAFF. The CDR3 DNA reads as TGTGCCAGCAGGATGACAGGGGGAAACACTGAAGCTTTCTTT.

At least ten counts were recorded for this clonotype. The chain employs TRBV11-2 and TRBJ2-2; D remains unclear. With 2 bases removed from V and 0 bases from J, the gap between germline ends came to 10 bases. Germline V gene lookup returns CDR1 SGHAT and CDR2 FQNNGV. This CDR3 has 16 residues. CDR3 region: CASSLYASTNTGELFF. CDR3 coding DNA: TGTGCCAGCAGCTTATACGCGAGCACGAACACCGGGGAGCTGTTTTTT.

This clonotype occurred many times. This chain's CDR3 is CASRTRAGNFGANVLTF. In DNA, the CDR3 is TGTGCCAGCCGCACCAGGGCAGGGAACTTTGGGGCCAACGTCCTGACTTTC. V usage is TRBV28 and J usage is TRBJ2-6, with a possible D match to TRBD1 (5 bases). The CDR3 sequence is 17 residues long. Trimming removed 8 bases at V and 3 bases at J, with 20 bases between. Germline CDR1 and CDR2: MDHEN and SYDVKM.

This clonotype was observed a handful of times. V and J are TRBV27 and TRBJ1-5, with D unresolved. This CDR3 spans 14 amino acids. V was clipped by 6 bases and J by 2 bases, with 11 bases between them. The germline CDR1 and CDR2 sequences are MNHEY and SMNVEV (reference sequence). The CDR3 here is CASRAVAGNQPQHF. In DNA, the CDR3 is TGTGCCAGCAGGGCCGTGGCGGGCAATCAGCCCCAGCATTTT.

The chain recombines TRBV7-2 with TRBJ2-5; 10 bases are a match to TRBD1. Trimming took 6 bases from V and 7 from J; bases not matched to a gene: 5. This CDR3 is 13 amino acids long. CDR1 and CDR2 from the germline V gene are SGHTA and FQGNSA. The CDR3 spells CASRGDRGWTQYF. The CDR3 bases are TGTGCCAGCAGGGGGGACAGGGGATGGACCCAGTACTTC.

The chain recombines TRBV19 with TRBJ2-7, with 7 bases matching TRBD1. The CDR3 sequence is 14 residues long. The germline CDR1 and CDR2 sequences are LNHDA and SQIVND (reference sequence). With V trimmed by 0 bases and J by 6 bases, 5 bases remained unmatched. The CDR3 DNA is TGTGCCAGTAGTATAGAAGCGAACAGGGGCGAGCAGTACTTC. Amino acid sequence: CASSIEANRGEQYF. Full variable domain (remainder filled in from reference TRBV19 and TRBJ2-7): DGGITQSPKYLFRKEGQNVTLSCEQNLNHDAMYWYRQDPGQGLRLIYYSQIVNDFQKGDIAEGYSVSREKKESFPLTVTSAQKNPTAFYLCASSIEANRGEQYFGPGTRLTVT.

The chain links TRBV14 to TRBJ2-7; D is undetermined. Germline V gives CDR1 SGHDN, CDR2 FVKESK. This CDR3 spans 14 amino acids. V was trimmed by 3 bases and J by 3 bases, leaving 12 bases between them. Here the CDR3 DNA reads TGTGCCAGCAGCCAGCCCTCGTTGAACTACGAGCAGTACTTC. Translation gives CASSQPSLNYEQYF.

This clonotype was seen ten or more times. The V call is TRBV5-1, the J call TRBJ2-2; 11 nucleotides agree with TRBD2. Germline CDR1 SGHRS, CDR2 YFSETQ. This CDR3 region has 15 residues. V shed 4 bases, J shed 3 bases, and the junction held 2 bases outside the gene matches. CDR3 in DNA: TGCGCCAGCAGCGGGACTAGCGGTTACACCGGGGAGCTGTTTTTT. It encodes CASSGTSGYTGELFF.

The sample holds a few counts of this clonotype. Sequence at one end of the junction differs from germline and may be a read error. The chain employs TRBV6-1 and TRBJ1-6; D call uncertain. Germline loops: CDR1 MNHNS, CDR2 SASEGT. The CDR3 has 15 amino acids. As DNA, the CDR3 is TGTACCAGCAGATCAGCGGGATACTATAATTCACCCCTCCACTTT. Amino acid sequence: CTSRSAGYYNSPLHF.

This clonotype turned up a few times. The chain recombines TRBV5-1 with TRBJ2-5; 10 bases agree with TRBD2. V lost 5 bases to trimming and J lost 4 bases; unmatched junction nucleotides: 17. From germline, CDR1 is SGHRS and CDR2 YFSETQ. The CDR3 totals 18 residues. As DNA, the CDR3 is TGCGCCAGCAGGGAGGCACGGGCCCTAGCGGGAGTGGTAGAGACCCAGTACTTC. The encoded protein is CASREARALAGVVETQYF.

The rearrangement links TRBV29-1 to TRBJ2-5; D gene uncertain. TRBJ2-1 matches the DNA end more closely, so the J call is doubtful. The CDR3 covers 12 residues. Germline CDR1 reads SQVTM; CDR2 reads ANQGSEA. CDR3 nucleotides: TGCAGCGTTGAAGATCTGGCTTTTGAGCAGTTCTTC. Protein sequence: CSVEDLAFEQFF.

This clonotype has a count of ten or more. The V gene is TRBV3-1, the J gene TRBJ2-7, with 8 bases aligning to TRBD2. CDR1 is LGHDT and CDR2 is YNNKEL in the germline V gene (reference sequence). The CDR3 loop spans 14 amino acids. J gave up 2 bases and V 5 bases, and 5 bases lay outside the gene matches. In DNA form, the CDR3 reads TGTGCCAGCAGCTCCCGGGGGGGAGCCTACGAGCAGTACTTC. It is translated as CASSSRGGAYEQYF.

The chain joins TRBV9 to TRBJ2-2; 7 bases fit TRBD2. The V gene end was trimmed by 4 bases and the J gene end by 4 bases; junction bases not matched to a gene: 16. The V gene's germline CDR1 is SGDLS and CDR2 YYNGEE. The CDR3 totals 18 residues. The DNA for the CDR3 is TGTGCCAGCAGCCCCGAGGGCGGGAGCGCTTCGCTCACCGGGGAGCTGTTTTTT. This codes for CASSPEGGSASLTGELFF.

This chain joins TRBV20-1 and TRBJ2-7; D possibly matches TRBD1 or TRBD2 (5 bases each). The ends were cut back, 0 bases at V and 2 bases at J, with 17 bases in the middle. This CDR3 is 16 amino acids long. CDR1 DFQATT and CDR2 SNEGSKA come from the germline V gene (reference sequence). The CDR3 protein is CSARDRGAARAYEQYF. The CDR3 DNA follows: TGCAGTGCTAGAGATCGAGGGGCAGCCAGAGCCTACGAGCAGTACTTC.

This clonotype has just a few counts. The chain recombines TRBV5-5 with TRBJ1-2; D not resolved. The CDR3 spans 12 residues. Germline values: CDR1 SGHKS, CDR2 YYEKEE (reference sequence). With 6 bases removed from V and 4 bases from J, the gap between germline ends came to 10 bases. The CDR3 region is CASKTDPYGYTF. The CDR3 nucleotides read TGTGCCAGCAAAACGGACCCCTATGGCTACACCTTC.

The table lists this clonotype with a few counts. The chain carries TRBV10-3 and TRBJ1-5, with D possibly matching TRBD1 (6 bases). This CDR3 spans 16 amino acids. V lost 3 bases and J lost 4, with 16 bases in between. CDR1 ENHRY and CDR2 SYGVKD come from the germline V gene. CDR3 protein: CAISDPPTGGNQPQHF. Written as DNA, the CDR3 is TGTGCCATCAGTGACCCCCCGACAGGAGGGAATCAGCCCCAGCATTTT.

This clonotype has more than one count but fewer than ten. The V gene is TRBV10-3, the J gene TRBJ1-1, with D unclear. Germline CDR1 is ENHRY and CDR2 is SYGVKD. V gave up 6 bases and J gave up 1 base, with 9 bases separating them. CDR3 length equals 13 residues. CDR3 bases: TGTGCCATCAGAAATACCGGGAACACTGAAGCTTTCTTT. Translated: CAIRNTGNTEAFF.